This T cell receptor beta chain originates from a study of blood T cell repertoires in COVID-19. About the study: The United States, Italy and Spain supplied acute and convalescent COVID-19 samples. The analysed material was cDNA or gDNA that came from T cells, B-cell-depleted T cells, or PBMCs.

This CDR3 region has 17 residues. The germline CDR1 and CDR2 sequences are SGHKS and YYEKEE (reference sequence). V was pared by 0 bases and J by 2 bases, with 6 bases of the junction left unmatched. As handled by the study authors: Amplification from reference gene primers served as the basis for estimated nucleated cell counts. Assay: immunoSEQ multiplex PCR; the TCRdb copy retains only in-frame clones and omits some. That table is the source of V, J and clone size, and D and trimming were worked out from the DNA. This table has over 95,000 clones, roughly 90% appearing once. This receptor was taken from a woman between 65 and 79 years old who had recovered from COVID-19. This chain links TRBV5-5 with TRBJ2-5; 11 nucleotides match TRBD2. Sequenced material: peripheral blood. The chain's CDR3 is CASSLGVGTSGQETQYF. Here the CDR3 DNA reads TGTGCCAGCAGCTTGGGAGTCGGGACTAGCGGACAAGAGACCCAGTACTTC.